A selection of T cell receptor beta chains follows, all from one sample in a study of beta chain features in type 1 diabetes. The table came from immunoSEQ multiplex PCR; TCRdb's copy has only in-frame clones and leaves some out. The profile shows 550,000 to 850,000 clones, over 10% of them singletons. Source material: naive CD4+ T cells from blood. These TCRs come from a man aged 18 to 30 with type 1 diabetes. The CDR3 runs from the conserved cysteine through the conserved F or W. Each record gives: V gene, D gene, clone size, J gene, CDR3 protein, CDR3 DNA. The D gene is left open where the match is weak. The size entry is marked missing in some rows and otherwise reads once, few, many or a size class.

>TRBV7-9|.|.|TRBJ2-7
CASSLASPRVGYEQYF
TGTGCCAGCAGCTTAGCCTCCCCAAGGGTAGGCTACGAGCAGTACTTC
>TRBV4-1|TRBD2|.|TRBJ2-5
CASSQDGQRGPIQAQYF
TGCGCCAGCAGCCAAGATGGCCAGCGGGGGCCGATACAGGCCCAGTACTTC
>TRBV9|.|.|TRBJ1-1
CASSVRGYSTEAFF
TGTGCCAGCAGCGTAAGGGGATATAGCACTGAAGCTTTCTTT
>TRBV4-1|TRBD2|few|TRBJ2-5
CASSQGSGAGETQYF
TGCGCCAGCAGCCAAGGAAGCGGGGCGGGAGAGACCCAGTACTTC
>TRBV4-1|TRBD1|few|TRBJ1-1
CASSLGTAEAFF
TGCGCCAGCAGCCTGGGGACAGCTGAAGCTTTCTTT
>TRBV14|.|.|TRBJ2-7
CASSRRDIPYEQYF
TGTGCCAGCAGCCGCCGGGACATTCCCTACGAGCAGTACTTC
>TRBV6-5|.|few|TRBJ2-2
CATRVAGELFF
TGTGCCACCCGGGTAGCCGGGGAGCTGTTTTTT
>TRBV29-1|TRBD2|few|TRBJ2-1
CSVFPSGGLYNEQFF
TGCAGCGTCTTCCCTAGCGGGGGGTTATACAATGAGCAGTTCTTC
>TRBV25-1|.|few|TRBJ2-7
CASSPSHAVPTYYEQYF
TGTGCCAGCAGCCCGTCCCACGCGGTTCCCACTTACTACGAGCAGTACTTC
>TRBV6-5|.|.|TRBJ1-5
CASSYSKGSNQPQHF
TGTGCCAGCAGTTACTCGAAGGGAAGCAATCAGCCCCAGCATTTT
>TRBV6-5|TRBD1|.|TRBJ2-2
CASTGQGEAGELFF
TGTGCCAGCACCGGACAGGGGGAGGCCGGGGAGCTGTTTTTT
>TRBV28|.|few|TRBJ2-1
CASSPAYEQFF
TGTGCCAGCAGCCCGGCCTATGAGCAGTTCTTC
>TRBV14|TRBD2|.|TRBJ2-5
CASSQGGRVLETQYF
TGTGCCAGCAGCCAAGGAGGGAGGGTTTTGGAGACCCAGTACTTC
>TRBV7-9|.|.|TRBJ1-2
CASSSLAGGNYGYTF
TGTGCCAGCAGCTCACTCGCGGGCGGAAACTATGGCTACACCTTC
>TRBV7-2|.|.|TRBJ1-2
CASSLLGPYGYTF
TGTGCCAGCAGCTTGTTGGGACCCTATGGCTACACCTTC
>TRBV13|TRBD2|.|TRBJ2-2
CASSLVGWASGQTANTGELFF
TGTGCCAGCAGCTTAGTTGGGTGGGCTAGCGGACAAACGGCGAACACCGGGGAGCTGTTTTTT
>TRBV5-1|.|.|TRBJ2-3
CASSPTEFEQYF
TGCGCCAGCAGCCCTACTGAGTTTGAGCAGTATTTT
>TRBV9|.|few|TRBJ2-1
CASRDGGLQNEQFF
TGTGCCAGCAGGGACGGGGGATTACAAAATGAGCAGTTCTTC
>TRBV5-1|.|.|TRBJ1-1
CASSLRPDAGEAFF
TGCGCCAGCAGCTTGCGCCCTGACGCGGGTGAAGCTTTCTTT
>TRBV9|TRBD1|.|TRBJ1-2
CASSAIPGTGTYGYTF
TGTGCCAGCAGCGCCATCCCGGGGACAGGGACCTATGGCTACACCTTC
>TRBV19|.|.|TRBJ1-5
CASNRILNQPQHF
TGTGCCAGTAATCGGATCCTCAATCAGCCCCAGCATTTT
>TRBV9|.|few|TRBJ2-3
CASSPGSWTDTQYF
TGTGCCAGCAGCCCTGGCAGCTGGACAGATACGCAGTATTTT
>TRBV7-2|.|few|TRBJ2-1
CASSLVRDRYNEQFF
TGTGCCAGCAGCTTAGTCAGGGACCGATACAATGAGCAGTTCTTC
>TRBV27|TRBD1|.|TRBJ1-3
CASSSTGGSGNTIYF
TGTGCCAGCAGTTCGACAGGGGGCTCTGGAAACACCATATATTTT
>TRBV14|.|many|TRBJ2-1
CASSQGVQQFF
TGTGCCAGCAGCCAAGGAGTACAGCAGTTCTTC
>TRBV18|.|.|TRBJ2-7
CASSPGQGVPLSYEQYF
TGTGCCAGCTCACCGGGCCAGGGAGTCCCCCTCTCCTACGAGCAGTACTTC
>TRBV5-1|.|few|TRBJ2-1
CASSLVGGSSYNEQFF
TGCGCCAGCAGCTTGGTCGGGGGTAGCTCCTACAATGAGCAGTTCTTC
>TRBV6-5|TRBD1|.|TRBJ2-5
CASRRDRAETQYF
TGTGCCAGCAGGAGAGACAGGGCAGAGACCCAGTACTTC
>TRBV5-4|TRBD1|.|TRBJ1-1
CASSLGQTEAFF
TGTGCCAGCAGCCTGGGACAGACTGAAGCTTTCTTT
>TRBV19|.|.|TRBJ1-4
CASRSPATNEKLFF
TGTGCCAGTCGATCACCTGCAACTAATGAAAAACTGTTTTTT
>TRBV4-1|.|.|TRBJ2-7
CASSQGGRLTQYF
TGCGCCAGCAGCCAAGGGGGGAGGCTCACACAGTACTTC
>TRBV18|TRBD2|.|TRBJ2-1
CASSPRLALEQFF
TGTGCCAGCTCACCGAGACTAGCGCTTGAGCAGTTCTTC
>TRBV10-3|.|.|TRBJ2-3
CAISESAEKGADTQYF
TGTGCCATCAGTGAGTCTGCCGAAAAGGGTGCAGATACGCAGTATTTT